The 5 T cell receptor beta chains presented below share a single source sample, sequenced in a study of shared clonotypes between healthy human individuals. This table comes from immunoSEQ multiplex PCR, and its TCRdb copy is limited to in-frame clones, with some not included. The top ten clones hold 45% to 55% of a sample with about 96,000 clones, approximately 70% of them seen once. Sequencing input: memory CD8+ T cells sorted from blood. Subset noted: CD45RO+ cells pooled with CCR7-negative TemRA cells. These receptors all come from a man aged 30 to 39 in good health.

This clone was seen at least ten times. This chain connects TRBV6-5 to TRBJ2-7; D ambiguous. This CDR3 has 11 amino acids. V was trimmed by 6 bases and J by 0 bases, leaving 3 bases between them. Looked up from germline, CDR1 is MNHEY and CDR2 is SVGAGI. The CDR3 sequence is CASRSSYEQYF. The CDR3 DNA reads as TGTGCCAGCAGGAGCTCCTACGAGCAGTACTTC.

The chain links TRBV11-1 to TRBJ1-2, with TRBD1 matching over 7 bases. The V gene's germline CDR1 is SGHAT and CDR2 FQDESV (reference sequence). The trim removed 0 bases at V and 4 bases at J, leaving 5 bases unmatched. The CDR3 length is 15 residues. In DNA, the CDR3 is TGTGCCAGCAGCTTAGCCCGACAGGGATTCTATGGCTACACCTTC. Amino acid sequence: CASSLARQGFYGYTF.

The rearrangement uses TRBV25-1 and TRBJ2-3; D ambiguous. V was pared by 0 bases and J by 2 bases, with 12 bases between. Germline V lookup: CDR1 MGHDK, CDR2 SYGVNS. The CDR3 loop spans 16 amino acids. The CDR3 region is CASSEYRPAVTDTQYF. CDR3 coding DNA: TGTGCCAGCAGTGAATATAGGCCCGCCGTCACAGATACGCAGTATTTT.

This clone was seen a single time. The V and J genes are TRBV28 and TRBJ1-2; D not certain. Germline V gives CDR1 MDHEN, CDR2 SYDVKM. The ends were cut back, 5 bases at V and 4 bases at J, with 17 bases in the middle. The length of the CDR3 is 15 residues. The CDR3 here is CASSTPSSGIYGYTF. CDR3 nucleotides: TGTGCCAGCAGTACGCCCTCCTCGGGGATCTATGGCTACACCTTC.

This chain links TRBV18 with TRBJ2-2; 8 bases align to TRBD2. The ends lost 6 bases at V and 3 bases at J; junction bases unmatched: 9. From germline, CDR1 is KGHSH and CDR2 LQKENI. This CDR3 is 16 amino acids long. CDR3 DNA: TGTGCCAGCTCCCCCAGCGGGAGTCGGGACACCGGGGAGCTGTTTTTT. Amino acid sequence: CASSPSGSRDTGELFF. The variable domain in full, with the rest retrieved from reference TRBV18 and TRBJ2-2, is NAGVMQNPRHLVRRRGQEARLRCSPMKGHSHVYWYRQLPEEGLKFMVYLQKENIIDESGMPKERFSAEFPKEGPSILRIQQVVRGDSAAYFCASSPSGSRDTGELFFGEGSRLTVL.